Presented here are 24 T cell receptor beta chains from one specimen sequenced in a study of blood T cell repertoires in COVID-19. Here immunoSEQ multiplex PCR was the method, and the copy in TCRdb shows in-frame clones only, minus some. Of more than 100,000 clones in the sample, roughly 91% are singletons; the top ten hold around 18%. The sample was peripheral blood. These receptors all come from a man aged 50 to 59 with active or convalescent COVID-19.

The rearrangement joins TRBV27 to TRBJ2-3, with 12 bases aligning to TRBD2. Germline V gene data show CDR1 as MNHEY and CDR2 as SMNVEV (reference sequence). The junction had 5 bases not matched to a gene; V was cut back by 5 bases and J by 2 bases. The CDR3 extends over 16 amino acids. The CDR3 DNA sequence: TGTGCCAGCAGTCCGCTAGCGGGAGGGCTCACAGATACGCAGTATTTT. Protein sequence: CASSPLAGGLTDTQYF.

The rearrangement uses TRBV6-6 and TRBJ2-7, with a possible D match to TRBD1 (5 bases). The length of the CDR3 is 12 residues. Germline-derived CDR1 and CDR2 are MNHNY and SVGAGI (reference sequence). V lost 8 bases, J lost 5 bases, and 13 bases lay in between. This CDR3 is CASGPRAHEQYF. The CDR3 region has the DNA TGTGCCAGCGGGCCCAGGGCCCACGAGCAGTACTTC.

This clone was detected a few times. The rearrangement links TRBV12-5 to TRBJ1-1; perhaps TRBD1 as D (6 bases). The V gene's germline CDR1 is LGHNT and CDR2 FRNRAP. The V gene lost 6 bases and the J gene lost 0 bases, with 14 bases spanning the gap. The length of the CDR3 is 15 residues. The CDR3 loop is CASGGPGTLNTEAFF. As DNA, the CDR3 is TGTGCTAGTGGGGGTCCCGGGACATTGAACACTGAAGCTTTCTTT.

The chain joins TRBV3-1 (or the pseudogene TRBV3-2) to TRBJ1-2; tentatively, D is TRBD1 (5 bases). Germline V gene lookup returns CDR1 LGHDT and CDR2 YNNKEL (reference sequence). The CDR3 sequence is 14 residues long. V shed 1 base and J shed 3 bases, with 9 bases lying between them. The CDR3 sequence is CASSQGAGDYGYTF. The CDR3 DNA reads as TGTGCCAGCAGCCAAGGGGCGGGGGACTATGGCTACACCTTC.

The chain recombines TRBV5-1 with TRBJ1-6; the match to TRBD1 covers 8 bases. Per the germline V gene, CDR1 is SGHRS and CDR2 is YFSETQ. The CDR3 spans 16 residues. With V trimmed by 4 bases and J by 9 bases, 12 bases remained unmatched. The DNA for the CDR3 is TGCGCCAGCAGCCTCGAAACAGGGGGACTGATTTCACCCCTCCACTTT. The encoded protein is CASSLETGGLISPLHF. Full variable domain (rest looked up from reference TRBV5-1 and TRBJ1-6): KAGVTQTPRYLIKTRGQQVTLSCSPISGHRSVSWYQQTPGQGLQFLFEYFSETQRNKGNFPGRFSGRQFSNSRSEMNVSTLELGDSALYLCASSLETGGLISPLHFGNGTRLTVT.

Here the CDR3 reads CASSYGGLDEQYF. The DNA of the CDR3 is TGTGCCAGCAGCTACGGGGGTCTTGACGAGCAGTACTTC. The chain uses TRBV11-2 and TRBJ2-7; possible D gene TRBD2, 6 bases. The CDR3 runs 13 residues. The germline V gene encodes CDR1 SGHAT and CDR2 FQNNGV. V lost 4 bases to trimming and J lost 5 bases, with 12 bases between them. Combining the CDR3 with reference TRBV11-2 and TRBJ2-7 gives the whole variable domain EAGVAQSPRYKIIEKRQSVAFWCNPISGHATLYWYQQILGQGPKLLIQFQNNGVVDDSQLPKDRFSAERLKGVDSTLKIQPAKLEDSAVYLCASSYGGLDEQYFGPGTRLTVT.

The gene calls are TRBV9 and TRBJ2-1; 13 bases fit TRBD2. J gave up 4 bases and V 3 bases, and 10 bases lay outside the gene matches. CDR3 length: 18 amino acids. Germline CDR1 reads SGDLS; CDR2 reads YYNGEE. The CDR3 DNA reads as TGTGCCAGCAGCGCGACTAGCGGGAGGTTGCCCCCTTACAATGAGCAGTTCTTC. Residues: CASSATSGRLPPYNEQFF.

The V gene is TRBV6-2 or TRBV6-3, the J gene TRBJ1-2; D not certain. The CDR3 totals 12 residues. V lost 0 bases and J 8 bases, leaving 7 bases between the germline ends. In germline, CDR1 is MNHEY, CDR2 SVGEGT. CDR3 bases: TGTGCCAGCAGTTACTCGACGGGAGGCTACACCTTC. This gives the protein CASSYSTGGYTF.

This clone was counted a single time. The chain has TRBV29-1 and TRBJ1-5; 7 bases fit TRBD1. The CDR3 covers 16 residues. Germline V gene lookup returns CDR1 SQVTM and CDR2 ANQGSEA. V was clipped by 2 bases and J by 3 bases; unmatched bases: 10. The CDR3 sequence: CSVETPGQDNNQPQHF. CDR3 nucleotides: TGCAGCGTTGAAACCCCTGGACAGGACAACAATCAGCCCCAGCATTTT.

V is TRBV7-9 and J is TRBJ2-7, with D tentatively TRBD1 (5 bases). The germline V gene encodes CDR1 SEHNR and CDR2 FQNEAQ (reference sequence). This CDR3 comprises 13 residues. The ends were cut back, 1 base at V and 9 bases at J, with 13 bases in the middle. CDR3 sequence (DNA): TGTGCCAGCAGCTTAGTAGAAGTGGGGCCGCAGTACTTC. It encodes CASSLVEVGPQYF.

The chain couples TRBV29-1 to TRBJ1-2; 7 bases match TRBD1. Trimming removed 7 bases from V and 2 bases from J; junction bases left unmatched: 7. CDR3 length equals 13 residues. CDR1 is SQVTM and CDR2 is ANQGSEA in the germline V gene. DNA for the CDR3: TGCAGCGCAGGACAGGACCCAAACTATGGCTACACCTTC. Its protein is CSAGQDPNYGYTF.

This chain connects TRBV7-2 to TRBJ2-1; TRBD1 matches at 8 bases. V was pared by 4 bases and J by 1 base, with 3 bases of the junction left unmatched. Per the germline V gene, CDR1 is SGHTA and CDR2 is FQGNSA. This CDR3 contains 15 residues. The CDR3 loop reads CASSYDRGSYNEQFF. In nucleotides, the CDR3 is TGTGCCAGCAGCTACGACAGGGGATCCTACAATGAGCAGTTCTTC.

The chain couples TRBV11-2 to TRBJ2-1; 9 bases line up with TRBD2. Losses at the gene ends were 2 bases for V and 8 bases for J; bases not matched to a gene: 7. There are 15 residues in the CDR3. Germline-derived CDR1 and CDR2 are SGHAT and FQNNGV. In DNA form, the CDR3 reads TGTGCCAGCAGCTTACTCTTAGCGGGAGAGGATGAGCAGTTCTTC. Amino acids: CASSLLLAGEDEQFF.

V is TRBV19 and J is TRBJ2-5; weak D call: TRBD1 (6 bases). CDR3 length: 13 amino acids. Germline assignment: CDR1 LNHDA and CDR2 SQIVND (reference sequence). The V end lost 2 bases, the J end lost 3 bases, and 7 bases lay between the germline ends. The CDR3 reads CASSISGEETQYF. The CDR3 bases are TGTGCCAGTAGTATATCAGGGGAAGAGACCCAGTACTTC.

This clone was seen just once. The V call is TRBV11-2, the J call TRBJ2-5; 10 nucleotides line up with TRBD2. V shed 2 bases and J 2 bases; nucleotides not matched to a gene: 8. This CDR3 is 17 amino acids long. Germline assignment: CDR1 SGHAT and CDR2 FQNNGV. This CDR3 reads CASSLQLSGGQQETQYF. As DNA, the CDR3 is TGTGCCAGCAGCTTACAGCTTAGCGGGGGGCAACAAGAGACCCAGTACTTC.

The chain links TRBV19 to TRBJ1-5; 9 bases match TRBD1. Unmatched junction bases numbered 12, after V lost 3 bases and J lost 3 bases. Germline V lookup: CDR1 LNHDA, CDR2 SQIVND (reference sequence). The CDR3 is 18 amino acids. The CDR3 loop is CASSILLGQGDVNQPQHF. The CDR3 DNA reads TGTGCCAGTAGTATTTTGTTGGGACAGGGCGATGTCAATCAGCCCCAGCATTTT.

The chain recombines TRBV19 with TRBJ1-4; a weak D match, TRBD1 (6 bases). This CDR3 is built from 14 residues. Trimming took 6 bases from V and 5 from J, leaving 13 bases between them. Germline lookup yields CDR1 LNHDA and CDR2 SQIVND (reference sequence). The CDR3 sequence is CASSNRAENEKLFF. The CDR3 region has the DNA TGTGCCAGTAGCAACAGGGCGGAGAATGAAAAACTGTTTTTT.

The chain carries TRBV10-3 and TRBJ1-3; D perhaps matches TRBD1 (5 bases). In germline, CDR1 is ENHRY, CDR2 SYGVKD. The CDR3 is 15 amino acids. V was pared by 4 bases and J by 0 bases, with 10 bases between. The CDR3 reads CAISGGSPSGNTIYF. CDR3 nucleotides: TGTGCCATCAGTGGGGGCAGCCCCTCTGGAAACACCATATATTTT.

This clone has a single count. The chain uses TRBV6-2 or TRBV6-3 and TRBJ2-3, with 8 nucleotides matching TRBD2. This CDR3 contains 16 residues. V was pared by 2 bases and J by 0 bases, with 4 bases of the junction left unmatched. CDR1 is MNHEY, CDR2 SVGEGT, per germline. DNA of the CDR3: TGTGCCAGCAGTTACCGTAGCGGGGAAAGCACAGATACGCAGTATTTT. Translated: CASSYRSGESTDTQYF.

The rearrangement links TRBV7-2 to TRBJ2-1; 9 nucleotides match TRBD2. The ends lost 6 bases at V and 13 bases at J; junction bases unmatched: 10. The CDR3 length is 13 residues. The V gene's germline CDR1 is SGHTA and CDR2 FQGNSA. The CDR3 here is CASRETSGGGQFF. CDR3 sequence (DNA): TGTGCCAGCAGGGAGACTAGCGGAGGGGGACAGTTCTTC.

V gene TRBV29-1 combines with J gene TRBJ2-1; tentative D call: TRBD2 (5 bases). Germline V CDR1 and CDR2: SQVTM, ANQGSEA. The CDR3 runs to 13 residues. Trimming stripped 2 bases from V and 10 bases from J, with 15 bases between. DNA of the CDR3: TGCAGCGTTGAACGTAAAATAGCGACCGAGCAGTTCTTC. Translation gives CSVERKIATEQFF.

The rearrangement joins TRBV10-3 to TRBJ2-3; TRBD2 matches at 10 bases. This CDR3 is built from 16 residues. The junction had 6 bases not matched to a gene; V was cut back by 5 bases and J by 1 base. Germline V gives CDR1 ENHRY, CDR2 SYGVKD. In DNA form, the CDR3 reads TGTGCCATCAGTCAACTAGCGGGGTCGGGCACAGATACGCAGTATTTT. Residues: CAISQLAGSGTDTQYF.

CDR3 DNA: TGCGCCAGCAGTCACGCTAGAGATAACTCCTACGAGCAGTACTTC. Its translation: CASSHARDNSYEQYF. This rearrangement joins TRBV23-1 to TRBJ2-7; D unclear. TRBV23-1 has ORF status, its function being uncertain. Trimming stripped 3 bases from V and 0 bases from J, with 12 bases between. This CDR3 is built from 15 residues.

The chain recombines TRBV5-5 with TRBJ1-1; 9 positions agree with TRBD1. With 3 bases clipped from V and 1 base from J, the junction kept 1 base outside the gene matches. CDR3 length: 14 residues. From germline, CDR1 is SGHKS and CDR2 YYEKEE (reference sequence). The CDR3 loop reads CASSWTGANTEAFF. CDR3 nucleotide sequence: TGTGCCAGCAGCTGGACAGGGGCGAACACTGAAGCTTTCTTT.